This T cell receptor (beta chain) comes out of a study of cytomegalovirus exposure and HLA in healthy donors. PCR employed 60 Vbeta and 13 Jbeta primers. Assay used: immunoSEQ multiplex PCR; TCRdb lists only in-frame clones, some missing. The sample consists of approximately 190,000 clones, roughly 80% of them appearing once. Germline V CDR1 and CDR2: MDHEN, SYDVKM. This CDR3 region has 13 residues. The V gene lost 3 bases and the J gene lost 3 bases, with 5 bases spanning the gap. This sequence joins TRBV28 and TRBJ2-2, with unresolved D. Sequencing used PBMCs. The receptor comes from a woman in her late teens or twenties in good health and CMV-seronegative. The chain's CDR3 is CASSFLDTGELFF. DNA for the CDR3: TGTGCCAGCAGTTTTTTAGACACCGGGGAGCTGTTTTTT.